This record covers a single T cell receptor (beta chain). The antigen remains unidentified. Sequenced by immunoSEQ multiplex PCR; TCRdb stores in-frame clones only, minus some. This table holds approximately 50,000 clones, roughly 80% found once. Regarding time point: pretreatment peripheral blood. Patients each gave 1 to 8 samples, pretreatment and on-treatment. The record originates from a study of PD-L1 blockade in urothelial cancer. For the study at large: About nine tenths of the roughly 29 patients comprised males who had bladder-origin urothelial cancer. Once treatment had started, blood was analyzed at 3 weeks (second dose) and again at 6 weeks. Findings and caveats of the study: Below-median pretreatment blood TCR clonality was associated with improved progression-free and overall survival.

The V and J ends lost 7 bases and 5 bases respectively, with 20 bases between them. CDR3 length: 15 residues. CDR1 is SEHNR and CDR2 is FQNEAQ in the germline V gene (reference sequence). The chain couples TRBV7-9 to TRBJ2-5; the D gene is possibly TRBD2 (5 bases). Source: PBMCs, taken around atezolizumab (anti-PD-L1) treatment. This sequence was found in a man aged 45-65 years with urothelial cancer. This CDR3 is CASKTDPQRAETQYF. CDR3 nucleotide sequence: TGTGCCAGCAAAACGGACCCACAGAGGGCGGAGACCCAGTACTTC. Full variable domain (missing parts from reference TRBV7-9 and TRBJ2-5): DTGVSQNPRHKITKRGQNVTFRCDPISEHNRLYWYRQTLGQGPEFLTYFQNEAQLEKSRLLSDRFSAERPKGSFSTLEIQRTEQGDSAMYLCASKTDPQRAETQYFGPGTRLLVL.